This T cell receptor beta chain was recovered during a study of T cells in Graves' hyperthyroidism and ophthalmopathy (dated by TCRdb to the late 2010s). For context, the study as a whole: To identify TCR V-J signatures that set the groups apart, the researchers used a discovery cohort of about a hundred patients, made up of around 40 with Graves' ophthalmopathy and some 60 with stable Graves' hyperthyroidism. Prospective prediction of ophthalmopathy was tested in an independent validation cohort of 18 hyperthyroidism patients and 17 patients who later progressed to ophthalmopathy. The 100 discovery patients were divided at random into training and test sets in a 7:3 ratio. In about 6 Graves' hyperthyroidism patients, the study also compared T-cell repertoires from thyroid tissue with T-cell repertoires from blood. Following sampling, methimazole starting at 30 mg daily was given to hyperthyroidism patients, and high-dose intravenous methylprednisolone was given to ophthalmopathy patients. The paper describes TCR Vbeta CDR3 sequencing of 120 to 150 peripheral blood samples, made up of roughly 45 ophthalmopathy patients, approximately 76 hyperthyroidism patients and some 17 progressor patients. Broad study findings and their caveats: A 13 V-J signature model separated ophthalmopathy from stable hyperthyroidism, with roughly 88% sensitivity and about 81% specificity in cross-validation and 80%/75% in testing. During validation, the model predicted progression to ophthalmopathy a median of approximately six months ahead of onset, with almost 71% sensitivity and about 75% specificity. Most expanded thyroid clonotypes (frequency above 0.001) were also found in blood, which suggests that blood repertoires may mirror thyroid immune responses. No statistical method was used to set the sample size in advance, and investigators knew the group allocation.

The CDR1 and CDR2 encoded by the germline V gene (reference sequence) are LNHDA and SQIVND. Trimming removed 7 bases from V and 5 bases from J; the gene matches leave 13 bases unexplained. From its cysteine to its phenylalanine, the CDR3 spans 15 amino acids. The sequence is cut down to CDR3 DNA, 45 bases in frame from base 1. Exclusion was applied to patients with uncontrolled infections, other autoimmune diseases, pregnancy or lactation. Diagnoses relied on clinical symptoms, serum thyroxine and TRAb, thyroid ultrasound and orbital computed tomography. Total RNA was extracted using Trizol reagent, and RNA quality was assessed on an Agilent 2100 Bioanalyzer. In its sample, this clonotype was seen many times. This receptor's antigen is unknown. Base qualities are not provided; no much larger clone lies one nucleotide away. The TCR beta CDR3 regions were amplified from the RNA transcripts. A first-round RT-PCR of the TCR CDR3 used the HTBI primer set with the Qiagen OneStep RT-PCR kit. Libraries were constructed in a second round of multiplex PCR, after which size selection and purification were performed. Libraries were sequenced paired-end with 100 bp reads on an Illumina HiSeq2000. Turning to the authors' computational methods: SOAPnuke was used to process the raw data, removing reads that contained adapters or uncalled bases, had a mean Phred below 15, or lacked an exact match to the constant primer or identifier. High-quality paired reads were merged using COPE v1.2.5, and each unique nucleotide sequence was defined as a clonotype. MiTCR v1.1 was used to align clonotypes to the IMGT TRBV, TRBD and TRBJ reference segments. The analysis included only V-J combinations with a frequency above 0.0001, which together covered over 98% of the repertoires. The TCS score was defined as F50 (clonal expansion) divided by E x V (chaos), with BLOSUM62-based TCRdist calculated between CDR3 peptides within each V-J. Welch's t-statistics and random forest reduced around 510 V-J features to 13, which were used in a naive Bayes classifier (R e1071). Thyroid-blood repertoire similarity was quantified with the Morisita-Horn index. TCRdb applied fastp at Q25 and MiXCR to the public reads, then kept only in-frame beta chains. Each entry merges the rows of one CDR3 protein and shows their most common DNA and genes. The V and J calls here are based on TCRdb, not the publication. The sample contains approximately 510,000 distinct CDR3 sequences, 46% of them found a single time. The ten largest account for about two fifths of the sample.

This receptor chain uses TRBV19 and TRBJ1-2; TRBD1 fits 7 bases in the junction. Sample: peripheral blood or thyroid tissue (not recorded which). The clonotype originates from an adult woman with Graves' disease, either hyperthyroidism or ophthalmopathy (not recorded which). The CDR3 loop reads CASNPPERGLYGYTF. The nucleotide sequence reads TGTGCCAGTAATCCGCCGGAGAGGGGGCTTTATGGCTACACCTTC. The variable domain in full, with residues beyond the CDR3 obtained from the reference TRBV19 and TRBJ1-2 genes, is DGGITQSPKYLFRKEGQNVTLSCEQNLNHDAMYWYRQDPGQGLRLIYYSQIVNDFQKGDIAEGYSVSREKKESFPLTVTSAQKNPTAFYLCASNPPERGLYGYTFGSGTRLTVV.